What follows are 25 T cell receptor beta chains derived from one specimen sequenced in a study of control samples from healthy donors and cancer patients. Assay used: immunoSEQ multiplex PCR; TCRdb lists only in-frame clones, some missing. The sample comprises over 150,000 clones, around 94% of which are singletons, and about 14% rests with the top ten. Material for sequencing was PBMCs. All receptors come from a man between 60 and 75 years old with colorectal cancer.

The chain combines TRBV19 with TRBJ2-3; 8 nucleotides align to TRBD2. The germline V gene has CDR1 LNHDA and CDR2 SQIVND (reference sequence). Trimming cost V 6 bases and J 4 bases; bases outside gene matches: 9. This CDR3 is 15 amino acids long. DNA of the CDR3: TGTGCCAGTAGCCCCGGGACTAGACCATCAGATACGCAGTATTTT. It specifies CASSPGTRPSDTQYF.

This chain connects TRBV5-4 to TRBJ2-3, with 8 bases that match TRBD1. The CDR3 has 13 residues. Germline values: CDR1 SGHNT, CDR2 YYREEE (reference sequence). V lost 4 bases to trimming and J lost 5 bases; unmatched junction nucleotides: 3. CDR3: CASSRTGIDTQYF. The CDR3 DNA follows: TGTGCCAGCAGCCGGACAGGGATAGATACGCAGTATTTT.

The V call is TRBV7-2, the J call TRBJ2-7; perhaps TRBD1 as D (6 bases). Trimming removed 1 base at V and 4 bases at J, with 14 bases between. The germline V gene has CDR1 SGHTA and CDR2 FQGNSA. The CDR3 contains 15 residues. CDR3 sequence (DNA): TGTGCCAGCAGCTTAGGGGACACGGGAAGATACGAGCAGTACTTC. Translation: CASSLGDTGRYEQYF. Together with reference TRBV7-2 and TRBJ2-7, the CDR3 gives the full variable domain: GAGVSQSPSNKVTEKGKDVELRCDPISGHTALYWYRQSLGQGLEFLIYFQGNSAPDKSGLPSDRFSAERTGGSVSTLTIQRTQQEDSAVYLCASSLGDTGRYEQYFGPGTRLTVT.

The chain uses TRBV4-1 and TRBJ2-7; 14 bases are shared with TRBD2. The trim removed 2 bases at V and 6 bases at J, leaving 6 bases unmatched. CDR1 MGHRA and CDR2 YSYEKL come from the germline V gene. The CDR3 loop spans 16 amino acids. The CDR3 nucleotides are TGCGCCAGCAGCCAACTACCGGGACTAGCGGGGGTCGAGCAGTACTTC. This translates into CASSQLPGLAGVEQYF.

With respect to this clone: Germline is not matched at one junction end, which may reflect a read error. V usage is TRBV7-2 and J usage is TRBJ2-5, with D perhaps given as TRBD1 or TRBD2 (6 bases each). CDR3 length equals 13 residues. From germline, CDR1 is SGHTA and CDR2 FQGNSA. The CDR3 is CASSLRNRGPEDF. The CDR3 region has the DNA TGTGCCAGCAGCTTACGGAACCGGGGGCCGGAGGACTTC.

J is TRBJ1-2 and V is TRBV11-2, with a weak D call TRBD1 (5 bases). Trimming stripped 3 bases from V and 4 bases from J, with 15 bases between. CDR1 and CDR2 from the germline V gene are SGHAT and FQNNGV. The CDR3 length is 15 residues. The DNA for the CDR3 is TGTGCCAGCAGCTTGGGGCAAGGGGTTTTCTATGGCTACACCTTC. Amino acid sequence: CASSLGQGVFYGYTF.

A single count supports this clone. The chain links TRBV5-1 to TRBJ1-1; D unclear. Per the germline V gene, CDR1 is SGHRS and CDR2 is YFSETQ. The CDR3 has 13 residues. V lost 0 bases to trimming and J lost 6 bases, with 9 bases between them. The CDR3, as DNA: TGCGCCAGCAGCTTGGACAGTTGGGCTGAAGCTTTCTTT. Encoded protein: CASSLDSWAEAFF.

The V call is TRBV2, the J call TRBJ1-6; D is undetermined. V was trimmed by 4 bases and J by 10 bases, leaving 14 bases between them. The CDR3 is made up of 14 amino acids. Germline loops: CDR1 SNHLY, CDR2 FYNNEI. DNA of the CDR3: TGTGCCAGCAGTGTGCGGGGAAGAGAGTCACCCCTCCACTTT. It codes for CASSVRGRESPLHF. Variable domain in full (rest from reference TRBV2 and TRBJ1-6): EPEVTQTPSHQVTQMGQEVILRCVPISNHLYFYWYRQILGQKVEFLVSFYNNEISEKSEIFDDQFSVERPDGSNFTLKIRSTKLEDSAMYFCASSVRGRESPLHFGNGTRLTVT.

This clone was seen once. The chain carries TRBV29-1 and TRBJ1-1; D unresolved. Per germline, CDR1 SQVTM and CDR2 ANQGSEA. This CDR3 comprises 13 residues. The germline V and J ends were trimmed by 7 bases and 1 base, with 13 bases remaining between them. In nucleotides, the CDR3 is TGCAGCGGAGGCGGACCGCCGAACACTGAAGCTTTCTTT. Amino acids: CSGGGPPNTEAFF.

The CDR3, as DNA: TGTGCCAGCAGTTACTCGGGGAACTGGGACTCCTCTGATAGTCAGCCCCAGCATTTT. Encoded protein: CASSYSGNWDSSDSQPQHF. The rearrangement joins TRBV6-2 or TRBV6-3 to TRBJ1-5; D possibly corresponds to TRBD1 (5 bases). The CDR3 extends over 19 amino acids. Germline V gene lookup returns CDR1 MNHEY and CDR2 SVGEGT. Between the trimmed V and J ends, which lost 0 bases and 6 bases, there was a span of 24 bases.

V and J are TRBV30 and TRBJ2-7; either TRBD1 or TRBD2 may supply D (5 bases each). V was pared by 6 bases and J by 4 bases, with 19 bases between. Germline CDR1 GTSNPN, CDR2 SVGIG (reference sequence). There are 14 residues in the CDR3. The DNA of the CDR3 is TGTGCCTGCTCCGGTTGGGGACGGTCGTACGAGCAGTACTTC. Translating gives CACSGWGRSYEQYF.

The V gene is TRBV5-1, the J gene TRBJ1-1, with unresolved D. Germline V CDR1 and CDR2: SGHRS, YFSETQ. Trimming stripped 1 base from V and 2 bases from J, with 12 bases between. The CDR3 covers 15 residues. CDR3 DNA sequence: TGCGCCAGCAGCTTGAACGAGGGAAAAAACACTGAAGCTTTCTTT. Amino acid sequence: CASSLNEGKNTEAFF.

V and J are TRBV5-4 and TRBJ2-3; D call uncertain. With 6 bases removed from V and 2 bases from J, the gap between germline ends came to 10 bases. Looked up from germline, CDR1 is SGHNT and CDR2 is YYREEE (reference sequence). The CDR3 is 13 amino acids. The CDR3 loop is CASTSRPTDTQYF. In nucleotides, the CDR3 is TGTGCCAGCACCTCCCGGCCCACAGATACGCAGTATTTT.

V and J are TRBV28 and TRBJ1-2, with 9 bases lining up with TRBD1. The CDR3 sequence is 15 residues long. Germline CDR1 MDHEN, CDR2 SYDVKM. The trim removed 11 bases at V and 5 bases at J, leaving 15 bases unmatched. This CDR3 reads CACRSGTGRLYGYTF. The CDR3 DNA is TGTGCCTGTAGGTCGGGGACAGGGAGATTGTATGGCTACACCTTC.

The rearrangement links TRBV9 to TRBJ2-3; 15 positions match TRBD2. Trimming took 4 bases from V and 4 from J; bases not matched to a gene: 7. Germline CDR1 reads SGDLS; CDR2 reads YYNGEE. There are 17 residues in the CDR3. DNA of the CDR3: TGTGCCAGCAGCTCCGGGACTAGCGGGGGGATGTCAGATACGCAGTATTTT. As protein: CASSSGTSGGMSDTQYF.

The rearrangement uses TRBV27 and TRBJ1-1, with 10 bases that match TRBD1. CDR3 length: 15 residues. Trimming cost V 5 bases and J 5 bases; bases outside gene matches: 8. CDR1 is MNHEY, CDR2 SMNVEV, per germline (reference sequence). The CDR3 DNA is TGTGCCAGCAGTGTACCGGGACAGGGGTGGACTGAAGCTTTCTTT. It translates to CASSVPGQGWTEAFF.

Regarding this clone: Other DNA sequences within the sample encode an identical CDR3. The chain carries TRBV3-1 (or the pseudogene TRBV3-2) and TRBJ1-5; D gene uncertain. Per germline, CDR1 LGHDT and CDR2 YNNKEL (reference sequence). Deletions cut 0 bases from V and 0 bases from J, with 3 bases between. The CDR3 has 14 amino acids. The CDR3 region has the DNA TGTGCCAGCAGCCAAGACTATAGCAATCAGCCCCAGCATTTT. This translates into CASSQDYSNQPQHF.

The rearrangement uses TRBV5-5 and TRBJ2-7, with 9 bases that match TRBD1. After removal of 4 bases from V and 3 bases from J, the junction contained 5 bases not matched to a gene. This CDR3 comprises 14 residues. Germline V gives CDR1 SGHKS, CDR2 YYEKEE (reference sequence). The CDR3 region is CASSTGQGVYEQYF. CDR3 sequence (DNA): TGTGCCAGCAGCACGGGACAGGGAGTCTACGAGCAGTACTTC.

The CDR3, as DNA: TGTGCCAGCAGCTTAGGAGGACACCTGATGAACACTGAAGCTTTCTTT. This encodes CASSLGGHLMNTEAFF. The chain uses TRBV7-9 and TRBJ1-1; the D gene is possibly TRBD1 (5 bases). This CDR3 spans 16 amino acids. Trimming shortened V by 1 base and J by 0 bases, and 12 bases separated the two germline ends. Germline CDR1 and CDR2: SEHNR and FQNEAQ (reference sequence).

The chain employs TRBV6-1 and TRBJ2-5, with 8 bases fitting TRBD2. The germline V gene has CDR1 MNHNS and CDR2 SASEGT. The CDR3 runs to 16 residues. J was trimmed by 5 bases and V by 2 bases; bases with no gene match: 10. The CDR3 coding sequence is TGTGCCAGCAGTGAAAGGCGGCGGGGGGATGGGGAGACCCAGTACTTC. This gives the protein CASSERRRGDGETQYF.

V gene TRBV12-3 or TRBV12-4 combines with J gene TRBJ2-7; unclear D gene. V lost 4 bases, J lost 7 bases, and 11 bases lay in between. The CDR3 spans 12 residues. The CDR3 spells CASSYAIREQYF. As DNA, the CDR3 is TGTGCCAGCAGTTATGCAATCCGGGAGCAGTACTTC.

This clone has only one observation. The chain is built from TRBV7-9 and TRBJ1-1; D call uncertain. The germline CDR1 and CDR2 sequences are SEHNR and FQNEAQ (reference sequence). V lost 7 bases and J 1 base, leaving 16 bases between the germline ends. CDR3 length: 15 residues. The CDR3 loop reads CASTSRGAENTEAFF. The DNA of the CDR3 is TGTGCCAGCACCTCCCGGGGAGCTGAGAACACTGAAGCTTTCTTT. Together with reference TRBV7-9 and TRBJ1-1, the CDR3 gives the full variable domain: DTGVSQNPRHKITKRGQNVTFRCDPISEHNRLYWYRQTLGQGPEFLTYFQNEAQLEKSRLLSDRFSAERPKGSFSTLEIQRTEQGDSAMYLCASTSRGAENTEAFFGQGTRLTVV.

The CDR3 reads CASSLIGDRGHTQYF. CDR3 DNA sequence: TGCGCCAGCAGCTTGATAGGGGACAGGGGGCATACGCAGTATTTT. This chain uses TRBV5-1 with TRBJ2-3, with 12 nucleotides matching TRBD1. This CDR3 region has 15 residues. The J segment lost 7 bases and the V segment lost 1 base, leaving 4 bases of the junction unmatched. Germline V gene lookup returns CDR1 SGHRS and CDR2 YFSETQ. Full variable domain (outside the CDR3, taken from reference TRBV5-1 and TRBJ2-3): KAGVTQTPRYLIKTRGQQVTLSCSPISGHRSVSWYQQTPGQGLQFLFEYFSETQRNKGNFPGRFSGRQFSNSRSEMNVSTLELGDSALYLCASSLIGDRGHTQYFGPGTRLTVL.

The chain links TRBV6-4 to TRBJ2-3; D perhaps matches TRBD1 (7 bases). Germline CDR1 and CDR2: MRHNA and SNTAGT. This CDR3 contains 17 residues. Trimming pared 11 bases from V and 2 bases from J, leaving 26 bases between. Here the CDR3 DNA reads TGTGCCCTCACGGCGGGCCAAAGGAGGGGGCACACAGATACGCAGTATTTT. This encodes CALTAGQRRGHTDTQYF.

The V call is TRBV2, the J call TRBJ2-7; D is ambiguous. V was shortened by 8 bases and J by 3 bases, with 20 bases between the two germline ends. The CDR3 is made up of 15 amino acids. The germline CDR1 and CDR2 sequences are SNHLY and FYNNEI. The CDR3 DNA follows: TGTGCCAGCGGGCAGAACCCGTCCCCAAGCTACGAGCAGTACTTC. Encoded protein: CASGQNPSPSYEQYF.